This is a list of T cell receptor beta chains from one sample in a study of OX40 agonist ivuxolimab in advanced cancers. The table came from immunoSEQ multiplex PCR; TCRdb's copy has only in-frame clones and leaves some out. The sample consists of about 32,000 clones, 85% to 95% of them appearing once. Sample: CD4+ or CD8+ T cells sorted from blood, taken in a trial of the OX40 agonist ivuxolimab. Receptors were obtained from an adult with an advanced solid tumor such as melanoma, head and neck, liver or kidney cancer. Both conserved end residues are part of each CDR3. D genes are given only for firm matches. Expanded clones get a size class; other rows say once, few or many, or leave the size out.

>TRBV5-3|.|once|TRBJ1-2
TGTGCCAGAAGCTTGTTGGATTTACACTATGGCTACACCTTC
CARSLLDLHYGYTF
>TRBV27|.|once|TRBJ2-7
TGTGCCAGCAGCTACCGGGCCGAGGCCTACGAGCAGTACTTC
CASSYRAEAYEQYF
>TRBV11-1|.|.|TRBJ2-7
TGTGCCAGCAGCTTAGGGCAGGGAAATCCCTACGAGCAGTACTTC
CASSLGQGNPYEQYF
>TRBV9|.|.|TRBJ1-1
TGTGCCAGCAGCGTAGGGGTCCTGAACACTGAAGCTTTCTTT
CASSVGVLNTEAFF
>TRBV6-6|.|.|TRBJ1-2
TGTGCCAGCAGTTACGTTATGAGGGGCGGCGACTATGGCTACACCTTC
CASSYVMRGGDYGYTF
>TRBV29-1|.|.|TRBJ2-3
TGCAGCGTTGAAGTAGGGGGGGAGGTGACAGATACGCAGTATTTT
CSVEVGGEVTDTQYF
>TRBV4-1|TRBD2|.|TRBJ2-1
TGCGCCAGCAGCCGGACTAGCGGGGGGGTCAGCTCCTACAATGAGCAGTTCTTC
CASSRTSGGVSSYNEQFF
>TRBV28|.|.|TRBJ2-1
TGTGCCAGCAGCGCTTTAGCGGTGGCCTACAATGAGCAGTTCTTC
CASSALAVAYNEQFF
>TRBV5-4|.|.|TRBJ2-1
TGTGCCAGCAGCTTTATGTACAATGAGCAGTTCTTC
CASSFMYNEQFF
>TRBV9|.|.|TRBJ2-7
TGTGCCAGCAGCTCCTCCGGGACGGCTCCCTACGAGCAGTACTTC
CASSSSGTAPYEQYF
>TRBV7-9|.|.|TRBJ2-7
TGTGCCAGCAGCTTAGGTACGGGGCAGTACTTC
CASSLGTGQYF
>TRBV4-1|.|.|TRBJ2-1
TGCGCCAGCAGCCAGGCCTTCAATGAGCAGTTCTTC
CASSQAFNEQFF
>TRBV4-1|TRBD2|.|TRBJ2-3
TGCGCCAGCAGCCCACTTGGGGTCGGGGAGGGGGATACGCAGTATTTT
CASSPLGVGEGDTQYF
>TRBV4-1|TRBD2|.|TRBJ2-3
TGCGCCAGCAGCCAAGGGACTAGACCTAGCACAGATACGCAGTATTTT
CASSQGTRPSTDTQYF
>TRBV7-6|.|.|TRBJ2-3
TGTGCCAGCAGCTTAGTCATGGCGGATACGCAGTATTTT
CASSLVMADTQYF
>TRBV5-4|.|.|TRBJ1-1
TGTGCCAGCCGAATCCTCGAGGGGATGAACACTGAAGCTTTCTTT
CASRILEGMNTEAFF
>TRBV11-1|TRBD1|.|TRBJ2-7
TGTGCCAGCAGCGCCCGGGACAGGGGGCCGTGGGGATTGTACTTC
CASSARDRGPWGLYF
>TRBV7-7|.|.|TRBJ1-3
TGTGCTAGCAGCCCAGGGGCTGGAAACACCATATATTTT
CASSPGAGNTIYF
>TRBV27|TRBD2|once|TRBJ2-1
TGTGCCAGCAGTTTAATCCTAGCGGGGGGGCCGCATGAGCAGTTCTTC
CASSLILAGGPHEQFF
>TRBV12-5|.|.|TRBJ1-3
TGTGCTAGTGGTTCTCTCTCTGGAAACACCATATATTTT
CASGSLSGNTIYF
>TRBV15|.|.|TRBJ2-7
TGTGCCACCAGCAGCCCGGGACACCTTCTTTCCTACGAGCAGTACTTC
CATSSPGHLLSYEQYF
>TRBV5-1|.|.|TRBJ2-7
TGCGCCAGCAGCCAGGGTGAGCACGGCGAGCAGTACTTC
CASSQGEHGEQYF
>TRBV10-3|TRBD2|.|TRBJ2-1
TGTGCCATCAGTGACTCTCTAGCGGAAGAGCAGTTCTTC
CAISDSLAEEQFF
>TRBV5-1|TRBD2|few|TRBJ2-3
TGCGCCAGTGCTATAGCGGGGGCCTTCACAGATACGCAGTATTTT
CASAIAGAFTDTQYF
>TRBV9|.|.|TRBJ2-3
TGTGCCAGCAGCGTTTTTTCGGGATCCACAGATACGCAGTATTTT
CASSVFSGSTDTQYF
>TRBV16|.|.|TRBJ2-1
TGTGCCAGCAGCCAATCGGTGGGTGGTGAGCAGTTCTTC
CASSQSVGGEQFF
>TRBV9|.|.|TRBJ2-3
TGTGCCAGCAGCGTAACCCCTTCAGGGGATACGCAGTATTTT
CASSVTPSGDTQYF